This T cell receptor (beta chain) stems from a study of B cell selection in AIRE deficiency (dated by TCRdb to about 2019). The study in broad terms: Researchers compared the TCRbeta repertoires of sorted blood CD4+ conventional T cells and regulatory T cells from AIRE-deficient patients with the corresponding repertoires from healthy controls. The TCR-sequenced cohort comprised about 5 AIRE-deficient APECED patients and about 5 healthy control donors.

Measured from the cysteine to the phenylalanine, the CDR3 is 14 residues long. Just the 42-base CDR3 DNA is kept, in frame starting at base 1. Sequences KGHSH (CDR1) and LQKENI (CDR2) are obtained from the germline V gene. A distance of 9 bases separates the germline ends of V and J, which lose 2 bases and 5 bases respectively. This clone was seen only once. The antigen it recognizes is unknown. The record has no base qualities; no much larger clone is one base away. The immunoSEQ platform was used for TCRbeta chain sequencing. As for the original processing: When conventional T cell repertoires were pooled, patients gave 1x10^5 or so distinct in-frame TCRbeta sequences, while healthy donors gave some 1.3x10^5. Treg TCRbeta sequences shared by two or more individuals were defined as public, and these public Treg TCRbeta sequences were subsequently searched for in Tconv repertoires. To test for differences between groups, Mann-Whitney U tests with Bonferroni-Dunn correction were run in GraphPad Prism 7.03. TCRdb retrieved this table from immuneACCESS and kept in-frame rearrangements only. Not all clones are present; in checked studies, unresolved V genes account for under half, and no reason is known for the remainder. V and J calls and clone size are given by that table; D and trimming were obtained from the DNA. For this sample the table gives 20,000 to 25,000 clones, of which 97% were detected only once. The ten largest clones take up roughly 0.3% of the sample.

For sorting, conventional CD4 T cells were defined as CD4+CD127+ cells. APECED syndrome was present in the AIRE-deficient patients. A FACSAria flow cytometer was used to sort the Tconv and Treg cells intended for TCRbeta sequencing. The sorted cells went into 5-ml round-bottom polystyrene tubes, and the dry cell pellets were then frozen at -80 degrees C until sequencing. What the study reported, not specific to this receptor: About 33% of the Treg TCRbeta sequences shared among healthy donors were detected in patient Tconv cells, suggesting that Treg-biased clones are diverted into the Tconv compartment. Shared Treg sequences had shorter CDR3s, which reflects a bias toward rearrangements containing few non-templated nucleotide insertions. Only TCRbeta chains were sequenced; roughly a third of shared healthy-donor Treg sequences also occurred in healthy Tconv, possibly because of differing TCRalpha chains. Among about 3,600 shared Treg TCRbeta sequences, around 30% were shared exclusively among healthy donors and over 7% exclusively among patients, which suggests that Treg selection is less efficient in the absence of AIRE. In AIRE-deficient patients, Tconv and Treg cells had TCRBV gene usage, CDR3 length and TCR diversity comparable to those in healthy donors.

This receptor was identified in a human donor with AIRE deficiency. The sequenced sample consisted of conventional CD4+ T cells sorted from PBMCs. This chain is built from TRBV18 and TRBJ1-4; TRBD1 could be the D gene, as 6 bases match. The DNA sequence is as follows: TGTGCCAGCTCACCAGGGGGGACAAATGAAAAACTGTTTTTT. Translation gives CASSPGGTNEKLFF.